Listed below are T cell receptor beta chains from one sample, sequenced in a study of blood T cell repertoires in COVID-19. Method: immunoSEQ multiplex PCR; TCRdb's copy keeps in-frame clones and lacks some. The sample lists some 46,000 clones; approximately 85% were seen once. Sequenced material: peripheral blood. The receptor source for this set is a man aged 55 to 70 with acute or convalescent COVID-19. The conserved cysteine and the conserved F or W are not part of the CDR3 here. Not all rows give a size; the values are once, few, many and, for expanded clones, a class.

clone_size: -
v_call: TRBV10-3
cdr3_aa: AISLSRQETQY

clone_size: -
v_call: TRBV6-1
cdr3_aa: ASSEGTGVRALH

clone_size: -
v_call: TRBV10-3
cdr3_aa: AIQGTGISYEQY

clone_size: -
v_call: TRBV4-1
cdr3_aa: ASSQERPTISGNTIY

clone_size: -
v_call: TRBV5-1
cdr3_aa: ASSFGGARTGELF

clone_size: -
v_call: TRBV28
cdr3_aa: ASNEFRLGWEPQH

clone_size: -
v_call: TRBV29-1
cdr3_aa: SVEDDNGTSGRGNTGELF

clone_size: -
v_call: TRBV5-4
cdr3_aa: ASSWIGAGDGELF

clone_size: -
v_call: TRBV28
cdr3_aa: ASSRLRQLGDYGYT

clone_size: -
v_call: TRBV13
cdr3_aa: ASSLGLQGREQY

clone_size: -
v_call: TRBV28
cdr3_aa: ASSLGAEKAF

clone_size: -
v_call: TRBV19
cdr3_aa: ASSALARRETDTQY

clone_size: -
v_call: TRBV6-1
cdr3_aa: ASSEQQGNIQY

clone_size: few
v_call: TRBV3-1/TRBV3-2
cdr3_aa: ASSQEEERAPYEQY

clone_size: few
v_call: TRBV27
cdr3_aa: ASSFSRAGNYGYT

clone_size: -
v_call: TRBV7-9
cdr3_aa: ASSPMGLNQPQH

clone_size: once
v_call: TRBV7-8
cdr3_aa: ASSLGSSANYGYT

clone_size: once
v_call: TRBV5-1
cdr3_aa: ASTTIAGAPYNEQF

clone_size: -
v_call: TRBV30
cdr3_aa: AWRGTGKNYGYT

clone_size: -
v_call: TRBV2
cdr3_aa: ASSGLGRGNQPQH

clone_size: once
v_call: TRBV29-1
cdr3_aa: SVKGSSGANVLT

clone_size: -
v_call: TRBV19
cdr3_aa: ASRTGDYSNQPQH

clone_size: -
v_call: TRBV3-1/TRBV3-2
cdr3_aa: ASSLTGEGTEAF

clone_size: few
v_call: TRBV2
cdr3_aa: ASSLSGGRTGELF

clone_size: -
v_call: TRBV24-1
cdr3_aa: ATSDLTGGVKNEQF

clone_size: few
v_call: TRBV18
cdr3_aa: ASSPGGLYYT

clone_size: -
v_call: TRBV10-2
cdr3_aa: ASNLGQGSSPLH

clone_size: few
v_call: TRBV10-1
cdr3_aa: ASSQGTSGSGTKQY